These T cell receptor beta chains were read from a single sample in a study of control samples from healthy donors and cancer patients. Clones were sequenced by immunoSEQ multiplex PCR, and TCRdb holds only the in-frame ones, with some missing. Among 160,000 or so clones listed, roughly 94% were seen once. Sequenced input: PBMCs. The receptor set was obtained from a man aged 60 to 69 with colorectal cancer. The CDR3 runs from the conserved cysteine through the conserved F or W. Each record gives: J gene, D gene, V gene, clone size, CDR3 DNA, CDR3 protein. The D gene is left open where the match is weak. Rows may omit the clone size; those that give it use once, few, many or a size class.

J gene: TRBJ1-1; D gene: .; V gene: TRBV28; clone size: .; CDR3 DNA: TGTGCCAGCAGTTCACCGTACAGGGCCGAAACTGAAGCTTTCTTT; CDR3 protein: CASSSPYRAETEAFF
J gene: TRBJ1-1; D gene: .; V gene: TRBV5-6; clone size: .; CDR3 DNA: TGTGCCAGCAGCTTGTGGACAGAGAACACTGAAGCTTTCTTT; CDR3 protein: CASSLWTENTEAFF
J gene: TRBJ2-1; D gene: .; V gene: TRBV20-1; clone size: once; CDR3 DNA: TGCAGTGCTAGGGTTTTCAATGAGCAGTTCTTC; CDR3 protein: CSARVFNEQFF
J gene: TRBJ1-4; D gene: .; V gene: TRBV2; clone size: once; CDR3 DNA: TGTGCCAGCAGTGAAGCGGGTCGGGGCGGTGAAAAACTGTTTTTT; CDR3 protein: CASSEAGRGGEKLFF
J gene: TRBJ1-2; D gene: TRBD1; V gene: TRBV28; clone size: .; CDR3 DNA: TGTGCCAGCAGACAAACAGGGGGCGCTTCCTATGGCTACACCTTC; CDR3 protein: CASRQTGGASYGYTF
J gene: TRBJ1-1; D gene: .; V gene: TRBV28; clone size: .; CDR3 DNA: TGTGCCAGCAGGCAGAGGCCGACTGAAGCTTTCTTT; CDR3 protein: CASRQRPTEAFF
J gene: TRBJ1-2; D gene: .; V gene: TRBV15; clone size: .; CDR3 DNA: TGTGCCACCAGCAGAGATAAGGGTCCCGGGGGCTATGGCTACACCTTC; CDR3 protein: CATSRDKGPGGYGYTF
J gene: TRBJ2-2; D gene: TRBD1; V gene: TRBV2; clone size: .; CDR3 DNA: TGTGCCAGCAGTGGTCAGGGGGCGCGGGTTACCGGGGAGCTGTTTTTT; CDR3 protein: CASSGQGARVTGELFF
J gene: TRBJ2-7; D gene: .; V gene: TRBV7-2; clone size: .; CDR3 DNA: TGTGCCAGCAGCCCCCCTGGGGCAACCTACGAGCAGTACTTC; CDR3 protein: CASSPPGATYEQYF
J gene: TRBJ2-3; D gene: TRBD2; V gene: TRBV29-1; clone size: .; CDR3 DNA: TGCAGCGTTGAACGGCTAGCGGGGGGAGATACGCAGTATTTT; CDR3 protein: CSVERLAGGDTQYF
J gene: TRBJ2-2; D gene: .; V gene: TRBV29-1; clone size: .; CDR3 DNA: TGCAGCGTTAAGGGGAAGGGGGAACCCGGGGAGCTGTTTTTT; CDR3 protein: CSVKGKGEPGELFF
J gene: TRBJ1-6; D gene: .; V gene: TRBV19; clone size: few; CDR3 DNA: TGTGCCAGTAGTATAGCGGGTCCGAGCTCCTATAATTCACCCCTCCACTTT; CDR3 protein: CASSIAGPSSYNSPLHF
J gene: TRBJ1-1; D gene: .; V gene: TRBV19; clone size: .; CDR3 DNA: TGTGCCAGTAGTATATGGCAGCAGAACACTGAAGCTTTCTTT; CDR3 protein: CASSIWQQNTEAFF
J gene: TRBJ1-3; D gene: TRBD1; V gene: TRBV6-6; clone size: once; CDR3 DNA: TGTGCCAGCAGTCTAGAGGACAGGCTTCCTGGAAACACCATATATTTT; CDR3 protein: CASSLEDRLPGNTIYF
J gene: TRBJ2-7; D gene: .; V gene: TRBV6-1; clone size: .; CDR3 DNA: TGTGCCAGCAGTGAAAAACGACAGGCGGGGTTCTACGAGCAGTACTTC; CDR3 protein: CASSEKRQAGFYEQYF
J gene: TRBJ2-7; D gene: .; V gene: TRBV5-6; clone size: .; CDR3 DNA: TGTGCCAGCAGCTTGGATGGGTCGGTCTCCTACGAGCAGTACTTC; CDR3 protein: CASSLDGSVSYEQYF
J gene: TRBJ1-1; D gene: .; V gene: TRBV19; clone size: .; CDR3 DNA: TGTGCCAGTAGTATAGACGGGAACACTGAAGCTTTCTTT; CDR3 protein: CASSIDGNTEAFF
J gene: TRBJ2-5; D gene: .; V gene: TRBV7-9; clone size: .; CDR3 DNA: TGTGCCAGCAGCTTAGGGATTGGAGAGACCCAGTACTTC; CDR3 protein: CASSLGIGETQYF
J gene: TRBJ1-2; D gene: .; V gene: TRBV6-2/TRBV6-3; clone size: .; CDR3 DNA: TGTGCCAGCAGCCCCCGGCAGGCAGGGATAAGATTGGGCTACACCTTC; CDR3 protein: CASSPRQAGIRLGYTF
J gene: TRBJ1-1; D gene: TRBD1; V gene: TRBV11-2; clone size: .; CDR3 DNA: TGTGCCAGCAGCTTAGGCCAAGTGACAGGGCCCACTGAAGCTTTCTTT; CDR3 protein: CASSLGQVTGPTEAFF
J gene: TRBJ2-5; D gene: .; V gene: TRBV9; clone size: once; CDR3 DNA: TGTGCCAGCAGCGCGCAAGAGACCCAGTACTTC; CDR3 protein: CASSAQETQYF
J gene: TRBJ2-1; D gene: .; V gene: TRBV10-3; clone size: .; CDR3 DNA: TGTGCCATCAGTGAGTCGGGCAGCAACGGCAATGAGCAGTTCTTC; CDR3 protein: CAISESGSNGNEQFF
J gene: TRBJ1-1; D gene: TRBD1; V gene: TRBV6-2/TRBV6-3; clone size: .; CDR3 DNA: TGTGCCAGCAGTCCCGGGCAGGGGGCATCAGCTGAAGCTTTCTTT; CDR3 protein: CASSPGQGASAEAFF
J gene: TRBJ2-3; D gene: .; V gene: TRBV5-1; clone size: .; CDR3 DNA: TGCGCCAGCAGCTTGAGGCTAGCGCAGACAGATACGCAGTATTTT; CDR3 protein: CASSLRLAQTDTQYF
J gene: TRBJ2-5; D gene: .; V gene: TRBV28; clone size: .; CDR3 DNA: TGTGCCAGCAGTCATCCCCCTCCCTCGACCCAGTACTTC; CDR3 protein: CASSHPPPSTQYF
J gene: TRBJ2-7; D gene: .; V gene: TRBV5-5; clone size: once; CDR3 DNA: TGTGCCAGCAGCTTGGCCGGACAGAGCTCCTACGAGCAGTACTTC; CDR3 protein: CASSLAGQSSYEQYF
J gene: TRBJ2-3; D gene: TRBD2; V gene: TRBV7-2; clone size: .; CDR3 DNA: TGTGCCAGCAGTTCTCTAGTGGGCGGGGGGGCAAGCACAGATACGCAGTATTTT; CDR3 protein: CASSSLVGGGASTDTQYF
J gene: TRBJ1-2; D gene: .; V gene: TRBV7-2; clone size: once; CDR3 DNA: TGTGCCAGCAGCTCCACGCGGGTGCAAAACTATGGCTACACCTTC; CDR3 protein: CASSSTRVQNYGYTF
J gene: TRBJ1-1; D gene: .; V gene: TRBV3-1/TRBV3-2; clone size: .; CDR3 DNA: TGTGCCAGCAGCCAAAATAGTGGGACTGAAGCTTTCTTT; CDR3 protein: CASSQNSGTEAFF
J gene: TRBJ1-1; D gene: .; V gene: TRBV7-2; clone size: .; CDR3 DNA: TGTGCCAGCAGCCCGAGGTATAGGGGGAGCACTGAAGCTTTCTTT; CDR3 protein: CASSPRYRGSTEAFF
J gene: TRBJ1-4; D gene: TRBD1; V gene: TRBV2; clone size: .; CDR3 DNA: TGTGCCAGCTTCCGGGACAGGGGGGACGAAAAACTGTTTTTT; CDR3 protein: CASFRDRGDEKLFF
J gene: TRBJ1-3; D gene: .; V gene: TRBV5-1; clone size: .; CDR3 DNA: TGCGCCAGCAGCTTGGGGGGCTCGGGGACTGGAAACACCATATATTTT; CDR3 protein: CASSLGGSGTGNTIYF
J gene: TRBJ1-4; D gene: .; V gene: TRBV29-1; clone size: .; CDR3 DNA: TGCAGCGTTGGGGAAGGAGCGGCTGAAAAACTGTTTTTT; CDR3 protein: CSVGEGAAEKLFF
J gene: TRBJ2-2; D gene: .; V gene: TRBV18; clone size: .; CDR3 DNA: TGTGCCAGCTCACTAATGACAGTTAACACCGGGGAGCTGTTTTTT; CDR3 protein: CASSLMTVNTGELFF
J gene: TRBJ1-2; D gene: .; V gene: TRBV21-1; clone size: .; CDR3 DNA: TGTGCCAGCAGCAAAGTGTTAGGGGACAGGGTGAGAGGTGGCTACACCTTC; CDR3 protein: CASSKVLGDRVRGGYTF
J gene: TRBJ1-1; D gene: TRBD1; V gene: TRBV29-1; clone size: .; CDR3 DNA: TGCAGCGTTTGCCAGGGGGTAGGGACTGAAGCTTTCTTT; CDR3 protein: CSVCQGVGTEAFF
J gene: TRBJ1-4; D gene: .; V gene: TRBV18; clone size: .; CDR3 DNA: TGTGCCAGCTCCTCCCCGGCAACTAATGAAAAACTGTTTTTT; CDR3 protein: CASSSPATNEKLFF
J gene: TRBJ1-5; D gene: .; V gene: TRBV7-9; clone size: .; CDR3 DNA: TGTGCCAGCAGCCCGACAGGCCGCAATCAGCCCCAGCATTTT; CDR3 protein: CASSPTGRNQPQHF
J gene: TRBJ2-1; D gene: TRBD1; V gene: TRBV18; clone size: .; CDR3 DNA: TGTGCCAGCTCGCTTTTCAGGGGGCTAGGGGACAATGAGCAGTTCTTC; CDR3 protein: CASSLFRGLGDNEQFF
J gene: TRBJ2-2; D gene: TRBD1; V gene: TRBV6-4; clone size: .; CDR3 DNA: TGTGCCAGCAGTGGGACAGGGGCCCACACCGGGGAGCTGTTTTTT; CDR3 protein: CASSGTGAHTGELFF
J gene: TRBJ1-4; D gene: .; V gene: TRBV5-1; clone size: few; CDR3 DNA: TGCGCCAGCAGCTTGAACCCCGGGGTTGAAAAACTGTTTTTT; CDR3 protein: CASSLNPGVEKLFF
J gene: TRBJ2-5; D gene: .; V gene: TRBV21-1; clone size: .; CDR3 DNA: TGTGCCAGCAGCAAAAGTCCCCTGGGGAACTGGGAGACCCAGTACTTC; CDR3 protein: CASSKSPLGNWETQYF
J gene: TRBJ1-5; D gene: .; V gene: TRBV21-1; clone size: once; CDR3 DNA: TGTGCCAGCAGCAAAAAGTGGGACAAGAATCAGCCCCAGCATTTT; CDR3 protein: CASSKKWDKNQPQHF
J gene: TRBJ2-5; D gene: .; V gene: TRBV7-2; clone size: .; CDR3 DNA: TGTGCCAGCAGCGTCTCGGTTAGGGAGACCCAGTACTTC; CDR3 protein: CASSVSVRETQYF
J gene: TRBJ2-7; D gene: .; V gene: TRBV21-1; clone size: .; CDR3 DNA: TGTGCCAGCAGCAAAGAACCCGAGCAGTACTTC; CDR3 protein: CASSKEPEQYF
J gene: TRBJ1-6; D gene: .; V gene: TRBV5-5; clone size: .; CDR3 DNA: TGTGCCAGCAGCTGGGCAGAGGGAACCTATAATTCACCCCTCCACTTT; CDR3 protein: CASSWAEGTYNSPLHF
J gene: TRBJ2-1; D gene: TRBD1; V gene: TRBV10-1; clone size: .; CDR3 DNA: TGCGCCAGCAGTGGTACAGGGGAGGAGCAGTTCTTC; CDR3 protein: CASSGTGEEQFF
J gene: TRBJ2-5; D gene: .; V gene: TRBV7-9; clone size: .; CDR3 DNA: TGTGCCAGCAGCTTACCCCGACGGGAGACCCAGTACTTC; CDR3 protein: CASSLPRRETQYF
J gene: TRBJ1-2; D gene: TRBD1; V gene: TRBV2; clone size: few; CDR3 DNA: TGTGCCAGCAGTGGGACAGGCAGCAGCTATGGCTACACCTTC; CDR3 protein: CASSGTGSSYGYTF
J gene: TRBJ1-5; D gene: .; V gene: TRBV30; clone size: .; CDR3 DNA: TGTGCCTGGAGTCCGGGACGGACGAATCCGGACCATCAGCCCCAGCATTTT; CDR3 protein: CAWSPGRTNPDHQPQHF